This TCR beta chain was identified during a study of blood T cell repertoires in COVID-19. Study information: Sources were T cells, B-cell-depleted T cells, or PBMCs; the material itself was cDNA or gDNA.

Original processing methods: Reference gene primers were amplified, and this amplification served to estimate nucleated cell counts. Here immunoSEQ multiplex PCR was the method, and the copy in TCRdb shows in-frame clones only, minus some. V, J and clone size were drawn from that table, and D and trimming were deduced from the DNA. The table has around 280,000 clones, around 85% seen once. The V gene's germline CDR1 is SGDLS and CDR2 YYNGEE. CDR3 size: 12 residues. The V end lost 0 bases, the J end lost 7 bases, and 7 bases lay between the germline ends. Living in roughly 23 US areas, the participants were between roughly 18 and 90 years of age. Recovery among Cohort 3 donors was established by two negative PCRs, clearance, or symptom resolution.

The chain combines TRBV9 with TRBJ1-2; tentatively, D is TRBD1 (5 bases). Input material: PBMCs or T cells enriched from blood (not recorded which). This TCR was sampled from a woman between 35 and 50 years old who had recovered from COVID-19. In nucleotides, the CDR3 is TGTGCCAGCAGCGTAGGCGGGGGTGGCTACACCTTC. Translating it yields CASSVGGGGYTF.